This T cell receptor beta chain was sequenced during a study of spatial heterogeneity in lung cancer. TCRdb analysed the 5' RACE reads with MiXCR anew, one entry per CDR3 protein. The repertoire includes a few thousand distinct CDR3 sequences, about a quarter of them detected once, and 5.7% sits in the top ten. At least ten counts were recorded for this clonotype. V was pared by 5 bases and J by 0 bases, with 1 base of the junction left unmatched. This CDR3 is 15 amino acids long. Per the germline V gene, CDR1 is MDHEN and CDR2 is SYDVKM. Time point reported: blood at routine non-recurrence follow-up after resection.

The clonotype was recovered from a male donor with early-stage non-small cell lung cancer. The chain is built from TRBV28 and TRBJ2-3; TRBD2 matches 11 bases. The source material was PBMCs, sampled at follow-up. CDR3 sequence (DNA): TGTGCCAGCAGTCTAGCGGGAGGAAGCACAGATACGCAGTATTTT. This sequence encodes CASSLAGGSTDTQYF.